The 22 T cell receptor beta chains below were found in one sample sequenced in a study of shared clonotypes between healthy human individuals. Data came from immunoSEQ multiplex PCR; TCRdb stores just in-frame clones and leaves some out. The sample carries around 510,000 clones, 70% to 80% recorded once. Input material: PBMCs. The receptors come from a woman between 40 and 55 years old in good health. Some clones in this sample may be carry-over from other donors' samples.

CDR3 in amino acids: CASSLSGPLNEQYF. DNA of the CDR3: TGTGCCAGCAGTTTATCCGGGCCGCTTAACGAGCAGTACTTC. The chain recombines TRBV27 with TRBJ2-5, with D hard to call. The J call may be wrong; the DNA end is better matched by TRBJ2-7. From germline, CDR1 is MNHEY and CDR2 SMNVEV (reference sequence). This CDR3 has 14 residues.

This chain's CDR3 is CASSWFQAGELFF. The CDR3 DNA reads as TGCGCCAGCAGCTGGTTCCAGGCCGGGGAGCTGTTTTTT. The chain couples TRBV5-1 to TRBJ2-2; D remains unclear. The germline V and J ends were trimmed by 3 bases and 6 bases, with 9 bases remaining between them. Germline V gene sequence: CDR1 SGHRS, CDR2 YFSETQ. This CDR3 region has 13 residues.

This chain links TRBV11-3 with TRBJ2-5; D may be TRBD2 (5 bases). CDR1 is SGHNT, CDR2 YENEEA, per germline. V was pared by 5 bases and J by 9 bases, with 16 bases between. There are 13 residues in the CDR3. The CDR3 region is CASSQGGVVAQYF. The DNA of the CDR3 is TGTGCCAGCAGCCAAGGAGGAGTAGTGGCCCAGTACTTC.

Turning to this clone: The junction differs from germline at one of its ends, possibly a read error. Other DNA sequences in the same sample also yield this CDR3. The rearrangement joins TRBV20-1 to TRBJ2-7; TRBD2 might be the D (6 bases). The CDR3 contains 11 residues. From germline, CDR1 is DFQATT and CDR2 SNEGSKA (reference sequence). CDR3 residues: CGSGDFYEQYF. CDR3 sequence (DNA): TGTGGTAGCGGCGACTTCTACGAGCAGTACTTC.

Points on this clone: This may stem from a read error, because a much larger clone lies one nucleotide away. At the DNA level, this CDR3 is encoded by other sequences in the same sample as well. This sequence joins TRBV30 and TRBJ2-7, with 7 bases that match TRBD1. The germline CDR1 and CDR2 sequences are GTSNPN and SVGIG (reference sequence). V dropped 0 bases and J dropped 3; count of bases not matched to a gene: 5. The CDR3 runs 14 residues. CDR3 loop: CAWSVETGHYEQYF. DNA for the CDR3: TGTGCCTGGAGTGTGGAGACAGGGCACTACGAGCAGTACTTC.

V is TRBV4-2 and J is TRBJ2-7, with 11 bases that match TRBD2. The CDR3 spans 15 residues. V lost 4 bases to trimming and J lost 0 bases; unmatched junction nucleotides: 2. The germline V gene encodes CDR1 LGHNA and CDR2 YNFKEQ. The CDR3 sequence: CASSLGTSGSYEQYF. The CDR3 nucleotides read TGTGCCAGCAGCCTCGGGACTAGCGGCTCCTACGAGCAGTACTTC.

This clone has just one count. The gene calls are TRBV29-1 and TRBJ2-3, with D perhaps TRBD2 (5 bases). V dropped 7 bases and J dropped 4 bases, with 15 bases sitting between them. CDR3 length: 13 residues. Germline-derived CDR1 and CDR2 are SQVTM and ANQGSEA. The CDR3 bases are TGCAGCGAGAGGGCGTTTACGCCAGATACGCAGTATTTT. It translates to CSERAFTPDTQYF.

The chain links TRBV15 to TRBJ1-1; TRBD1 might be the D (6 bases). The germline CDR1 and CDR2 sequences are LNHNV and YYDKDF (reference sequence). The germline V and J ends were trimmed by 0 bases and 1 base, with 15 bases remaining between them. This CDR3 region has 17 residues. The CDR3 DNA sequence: TGTGCCACCAGCAGAGATCGATCCGACAGGCCGAACACTGAAGCTTTCTTT. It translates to CATSRDRSDRPNTEAFF.

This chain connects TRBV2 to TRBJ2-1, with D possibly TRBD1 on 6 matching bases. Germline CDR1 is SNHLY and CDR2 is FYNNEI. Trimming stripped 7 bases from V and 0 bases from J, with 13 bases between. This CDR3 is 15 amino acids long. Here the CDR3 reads CASTQTGRSYNEQFF. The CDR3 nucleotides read TGTGCCAGCACCCAGACAGGACGCTCCTACAATGAGCAGTTCTTC.

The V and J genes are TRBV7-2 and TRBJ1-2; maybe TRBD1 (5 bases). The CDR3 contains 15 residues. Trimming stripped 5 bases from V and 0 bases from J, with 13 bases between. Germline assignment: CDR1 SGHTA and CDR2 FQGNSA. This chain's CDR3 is CASSPRGISNYGYTF. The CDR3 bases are TGTGCCAGCAGCCCCCGGGGGATCTCTAACTATGGCTACACCTTC.

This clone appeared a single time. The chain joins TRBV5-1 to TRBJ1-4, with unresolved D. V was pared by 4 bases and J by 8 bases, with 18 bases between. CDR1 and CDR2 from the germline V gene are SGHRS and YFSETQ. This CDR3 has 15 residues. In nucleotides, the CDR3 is TGCGCCAGCAGCACGGGTCAAGGGTATTACGAAAAACTGTTTTTT. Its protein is CASSTGQGYYEKLFF.

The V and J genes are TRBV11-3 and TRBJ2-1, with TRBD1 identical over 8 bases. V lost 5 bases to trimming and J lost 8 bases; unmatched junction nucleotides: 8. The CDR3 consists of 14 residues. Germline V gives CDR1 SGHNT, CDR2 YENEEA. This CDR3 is CASSRWDRPDEQFF. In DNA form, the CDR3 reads TGTGCCAGCAGCCGGTGGGACAGGCCGGATGAGCAGTTCTTC.

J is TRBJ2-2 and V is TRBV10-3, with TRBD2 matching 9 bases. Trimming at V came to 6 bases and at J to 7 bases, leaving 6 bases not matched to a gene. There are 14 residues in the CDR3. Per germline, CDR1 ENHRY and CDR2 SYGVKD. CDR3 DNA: TGTGCCATCAGGGGGACTAGCATAAGCGGGGAGCTGTTTTTT. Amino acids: CAIRGTSISGELFF.

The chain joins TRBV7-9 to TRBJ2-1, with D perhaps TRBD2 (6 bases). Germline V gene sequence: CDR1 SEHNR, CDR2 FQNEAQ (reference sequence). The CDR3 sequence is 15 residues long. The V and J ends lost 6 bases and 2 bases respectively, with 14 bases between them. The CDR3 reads CASSPGTLAYNEQFF. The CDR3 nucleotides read TGTGCCAGCAGTCCCGGGACTCTTGCCTACAATGAGCAGTTCTTC.

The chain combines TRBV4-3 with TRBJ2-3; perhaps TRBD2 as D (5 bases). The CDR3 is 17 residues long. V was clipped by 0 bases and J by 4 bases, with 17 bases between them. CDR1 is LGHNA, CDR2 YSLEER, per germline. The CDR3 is CASSQDGRGSPADTQYF. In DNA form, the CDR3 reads TGCGCCAGCAGCCAAGATGGACGGGGATCACCCGCAGATACGCAGTATTTT.

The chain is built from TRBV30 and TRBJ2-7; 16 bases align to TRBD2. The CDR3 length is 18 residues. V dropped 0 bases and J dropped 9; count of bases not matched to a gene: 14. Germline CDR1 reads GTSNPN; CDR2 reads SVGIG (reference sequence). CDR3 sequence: CAWSVRLGLAGGGTVQYF. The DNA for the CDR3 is TGTGCCTGGAGTGTACGGTTGGGACTAGCGGGAGGGGGGACCGTGCAGTACTTC.

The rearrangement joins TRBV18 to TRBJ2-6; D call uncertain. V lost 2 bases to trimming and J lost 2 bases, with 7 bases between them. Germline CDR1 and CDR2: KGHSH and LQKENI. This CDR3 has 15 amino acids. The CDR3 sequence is CASSPRDPGANVLTF. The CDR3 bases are TGTGCCAGCTCACCAAGGGATCCTGGGGCCAACGTCCTGACTTTC.

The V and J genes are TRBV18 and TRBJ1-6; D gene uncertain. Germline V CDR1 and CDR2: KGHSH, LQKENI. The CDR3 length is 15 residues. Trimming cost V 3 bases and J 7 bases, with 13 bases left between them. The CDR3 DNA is TGTGCCAGCTCACCCCTGGGAGGCCCGAATTCACCCCTCCACTTT. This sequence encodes CASSPLGGPNSPLHF.

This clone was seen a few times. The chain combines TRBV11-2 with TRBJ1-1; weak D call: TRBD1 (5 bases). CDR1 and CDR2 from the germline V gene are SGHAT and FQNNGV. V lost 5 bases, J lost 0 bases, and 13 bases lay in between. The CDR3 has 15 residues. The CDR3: CASSPLRGMNTEAFF. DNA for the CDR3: TGTGCCAGCAGCCCCCTCCGGGGCATGAACACTGAAGCTTTCTTT.

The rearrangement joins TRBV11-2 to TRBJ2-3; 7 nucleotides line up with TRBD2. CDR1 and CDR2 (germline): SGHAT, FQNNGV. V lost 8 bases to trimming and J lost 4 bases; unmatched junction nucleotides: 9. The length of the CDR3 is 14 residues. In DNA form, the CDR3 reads TGTGCCAGCGACCGGGGAGGGGAGTCAGATACGCAGTATTTT. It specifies CASDRGGESDTQYF.

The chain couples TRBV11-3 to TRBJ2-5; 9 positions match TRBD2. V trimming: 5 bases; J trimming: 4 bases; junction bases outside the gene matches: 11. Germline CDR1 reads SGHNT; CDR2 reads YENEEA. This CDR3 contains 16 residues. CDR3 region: CASSPSGTSPGETQYF. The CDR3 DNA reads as TGTGCCAGCAGCCCAAGTGGGACTAGCCCGGGAGAGACCCAGTACTTC.

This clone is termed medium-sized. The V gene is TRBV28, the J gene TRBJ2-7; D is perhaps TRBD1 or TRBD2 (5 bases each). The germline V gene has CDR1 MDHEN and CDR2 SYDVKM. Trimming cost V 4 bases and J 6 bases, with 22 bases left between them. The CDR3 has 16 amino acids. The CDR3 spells CASSSRDPPSEFEQYF. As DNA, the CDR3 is TGTGCCAGCAGTTCCAGGGACCCTCCCTCTGAGTTCGAGCAGTACTTC.